This T cell receptor (beta chain) was captured in a study of CDR3 diversity in severe acne. TCRdb called the PCR reads again in MiXCR, with one record for every CDR3 protein. Here the sample spans some 85,000 distinct CDR3 sequences, about half being singletons. Germline loops: CDR1 SQVTM, CDR2 ANQGSEA. The CDR3 totals 15 residues. Trimming cost V 3 bases and J 8 bases; bases outside gene matches: 15. The receptor's source is a male donor with severe acne vulgaris. This sequence joins TRBV29-1 and TRBJ1-1, with TRBD1 identical over 7 bases. The sample was blood. The CDR3 bases are TGCAGCGTTGAGTACTTATTCGACAGGGCTTCGGAAGCTTTCTTT. Translated: CSVEYLFDRASEAFF.